These T cell receptor beta chains were read from a single sample in a study of T cell responses to AZD1222 COVID-19 vaccine. Data came from immunoSEQ multiplex PCR; TCRdb stores just in-frame clones and leaves some out. Found here are about 130,000 clones, around nine tenths of them singletons; the top ten hold approximately 5.4%. The input for sequencing was peripheral blood, taken on day 0 of AZD1222 vaccination. The receptors shown here come from an adult in good health. Both conserved end residues are part of each CDR3. Clone size appears in some rows only: once, few, many, or a class for an expanded clone.

V	size	J	CDR3
TRBV11-3	-	TRBJ2-7	CASSLVLQSEQYF
TRBV5-6	-	TRBJ1-1	CASSGRGLGNTEAFF
TRBV5-3	-	TRBJ2-7	CARISGLAGGWSYEQYF
TRBV30	-	TRBJ1-5	CAWSIRGNQPQHF
TRBV9	-	TRBJ1-2	CASSPVGQGGYGYTF
TRBV7-9	-	TRBJ1-2	CASDQGEYGYTF
TRBV9	-	TRBJ1-2	CASSVGPGTANYGYTF
TRBV11-2	once	TRBJ2-7	CASSSLGGRTYEQYF
TRBV5-1	-	TRBJ2-5	CASSLQSRETQYF
TRBV2	-	TRBJ1-2	CASSALGTNYGYTF
TRBV3-1/TRBV3-2	-	TRBJ1-1	CASSQEGEAFF
TRBV4-1	-	TRBJ1-6	CASSQVKQDNSPLHF
TRBV4-2	-	TRBJ1-2	CASSQTGTGYGYTF
TRBV9	-	TRBJ2-5	CASSVGLAGGRETQYF
TRBV6-5	once	TRBJ2-7	CASSGPLYEQYF
TRBV6-5	-	TRBJ1-2	CASSYRRTGGGYGYTF
TRBV7-2	once	TRBJ1-3	CASSPGGGMTGNTIYF
TRBV7-2	-	TRBJ1-3	CASSLAGGVEYF
TRBV19	few	TRBJ2-7	CASSWTSESSYEQYF
TRBV28	-	TRBJ2-6	CASSLDSSGANVLTF
TRBV19	-	TRBJ1-6	CATGEGFYNSPLHF
TRBV5-1	-	TRBJ2-5	CASSQGQGRETQYF
TRBV4-2	-	TRBJ2-6	CASSQEGEVGFISGANVLTF
TRBV28	-	TRBJ2-7	CASSLIAGRGVYEQYF
TRBV10-3	-	TRBJ1-1	CAISDPDKNTEAFF
TRBV6-5	-	TRBJ1-4	CASKGEGHEKLFF
TRBV30	-	TRBJ2-7	CAWSVGHPYEQYF
TRBV6-1	few	TRBJ1-1	CASSETEDTEAFF
TRBV11-2	-	TRBJ2-7	CASSPSIHEQYF
TRBV5-1	-	TRBJ1-5	CASSPDSNQPQHF
TRBV4-3	-	TRBJ1-1	CASSRAPGGWDTEAFF
TRBV7-9	-	TRBJ1-2	CASSLRALPGDYGYTF
TRBV2	-	TRBJ2-5	CASSVTEETQYF
TRBV5-8	once	TRBJ1-2	CASTRDYGYTF
TRBV18	-	TRBJ1-5	CASSGQANQPQHF
TRBV18	-	TRBJ2-3	CASSPSGIDTQYF
TRBV10-1	-	TRBJ2-1	CASSDTREWGEQFF
TRBV7-9	-	TRBJ1-4	CASSRDSKGEKLFF
TRBV21-1	-	TRBJ1-1	CASSKGEMNTEAFF
TRBV14	-	TRBJ1-3	CASSQDSDSGNTIYF
TRBV16	-	TRBJ2-1	CASSPWRGHNEQFF
TRBV4-3	-	TRBJ1-3	CASSQDRAGSGGNTIYF
TRBV2	-	TRBJ2-5	CASSDLRGGETQYF
TRBV7-2	-	TRBJ2-3	CASSVRLAGGPDTQYF
TRBV4-1	-	TRBJ2-7	CASSQYPTGGPKSYEQYF
TRBV2	few	TRBJ1-2	CASADRRDYGYTF
TRBV7-2	-	TRBJ2-3	CASSLEPFYPTDTQYF
TRBV28	-	TRBJ2-7	CASSFPSDPDVSSYEQYF
TRBV18	-	TRBJ2-5	CASSPPSGTSGRAMKTQYF
TRBV10-2	-	TRBJ2-2	CATLAGVTGELFF